This T cell receptor (beta chain) was captured in a study of Graves' ophthalmopathy and Graves' hyperthyroidism. Trimming left V 6 bases short and J 4 bases short, with 15 bases between. The V gene's germline CDR1 is SEHNR and CDR2 FQNEAQ (reference sequence). The CDR3 is made up of 14 amino acids. For repertoire sequencing, the TCR beta CDR3 regions were amplified from RNA transcripts. Following a first-round RT-PCR that used HTBI primers, a second-round multiplex PCR was carried out. Via MiXCR, TCRdb re-called the multiplex PCR reads, giving one row per CDR3 protein. The table shows 300,000 to 350,000 distinct CDR3 sequences, with roughly 17% occurring only once. Study-wide findings and caveats: Blood was where most expanded thyroid clonotypes above 0.001 frequency also turned up. A model of 13 signatures distinguished ophthalmopathy from stable hyperthyroidism at less than 90% sensitivity and approximately 77% specificity.

A note on this clonotype: No antigen is known for it.

Active ophthalmopathy (CAS at least 3, NOSPECS at least 4), lasting under 3 months. PBMCs came from approximately 9.6 ml of fresh peripheral blood. Sequenced sample: peripheral blood. This chain connects TRBV7-9 to TRBJ1-1, with D perhaps matching TRBD1 (5 bases). The source is an adult man with Graves' ophthalmopathy. This chain's CDR3 is CASSPGFEGTEAFF. CDR3 DNA sequence: TGTGCCAGCAGTCCAGGGTTCGAGGGCACTGAAGCTTTCTTT.